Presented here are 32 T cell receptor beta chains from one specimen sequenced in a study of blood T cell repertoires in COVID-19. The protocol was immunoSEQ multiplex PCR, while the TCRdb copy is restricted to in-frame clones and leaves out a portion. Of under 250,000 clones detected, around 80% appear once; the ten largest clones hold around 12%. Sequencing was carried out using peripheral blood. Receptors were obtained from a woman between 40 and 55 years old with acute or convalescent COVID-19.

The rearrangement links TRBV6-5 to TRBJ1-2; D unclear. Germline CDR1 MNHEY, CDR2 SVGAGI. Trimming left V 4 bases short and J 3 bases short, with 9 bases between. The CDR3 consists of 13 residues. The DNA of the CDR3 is TGTGCCAGCAGTTTGGGCCTTTACTATGGCTACACCTTC. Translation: CASSLGLYYGYTF.

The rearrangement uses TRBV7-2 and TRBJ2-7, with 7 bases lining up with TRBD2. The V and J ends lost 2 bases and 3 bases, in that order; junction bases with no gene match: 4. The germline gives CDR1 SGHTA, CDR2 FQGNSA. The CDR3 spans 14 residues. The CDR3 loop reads CASSLWGGVYEQYF. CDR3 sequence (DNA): TGTGCCAGCAGCTTATGGGGGGGGGTCTACGAGCAGTACTTC.

CDR3 bases: TGTGCCAGCAGTACAGGCCGTTACAATGAGCAGTTCTTC. Its translation: CASSTGRYNEQFF. The chain recombines TRBV6-1 with TRBJ2-1; a weak D match, TRBD1 (5 bases). V was pared by 5 bases and J by 4 bases, with 9 bases between. Germline-derived CDR1 and CDR2 are MNHNS and SASEGT. CDR3 size: 13 residues.

The CDR3 nucleotides read TGTGCCAGCAGCCTTATTTATAATGAAAAACTGTTTTTT. Translated: CASSLIYNEKLFF. The gene calls are TRBV3-1 (or the pseudogene TRBV3-2) and TRBJ1-4; D is ambiguous. V lost 4 bases, J lost 4 bases, and 7 bases lay in between. This CDR3 is built from 13 residues. Germline CDR1 is LGHDT and CDR2 is YNNKEL (reference sequence).

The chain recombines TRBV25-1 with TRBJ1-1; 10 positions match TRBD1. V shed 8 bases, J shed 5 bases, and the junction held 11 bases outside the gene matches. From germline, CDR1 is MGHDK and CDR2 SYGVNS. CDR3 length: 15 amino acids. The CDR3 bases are TGTGCCAGCGGGGGCCCGACAGGGGGCCGTACTGAAGCTTTCTTT. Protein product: CASGGPTGGRTEAFF.

For the CDR3, the DNA is TGCAGTATCTCCAGGGGGAATGTAGGCACTGAAGCTTTCTTT. It specifies CSISRGNVGTEAFF. The J gene is TRBJ1-1, the V gene TRBV29-1; TRBD1 aligns across 7 bases. The CDR3 has 14 amino acids. In germline, CDR1 is SQVTM, CDR2 ANQGSEA.

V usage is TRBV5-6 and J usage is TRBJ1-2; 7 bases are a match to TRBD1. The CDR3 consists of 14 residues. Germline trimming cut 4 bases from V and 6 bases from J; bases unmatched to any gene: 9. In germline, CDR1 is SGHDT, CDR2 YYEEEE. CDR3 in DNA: TGTGCCAGCAGCATCGGGAGGGGGCGGAATGGCTACACCTTC. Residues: CASSIGRGRNGYTF.

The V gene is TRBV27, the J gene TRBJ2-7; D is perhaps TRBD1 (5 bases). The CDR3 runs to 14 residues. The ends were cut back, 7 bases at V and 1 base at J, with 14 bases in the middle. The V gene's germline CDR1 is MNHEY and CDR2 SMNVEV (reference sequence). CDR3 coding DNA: TGTGCCAGCAAGGGGCTTGACGAATCCTACGAGCAGTACTTC. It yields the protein CASKGLDESYEQYF.

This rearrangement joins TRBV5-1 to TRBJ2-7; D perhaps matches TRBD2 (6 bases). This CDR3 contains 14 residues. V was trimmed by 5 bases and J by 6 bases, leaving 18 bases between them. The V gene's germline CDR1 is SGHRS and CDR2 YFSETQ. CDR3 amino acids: CASRVSGEGSEQYF. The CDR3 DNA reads TGCGCCAGCAGGGTTTCGGGAGAAGGCTCCGAGCAGTACTTC.

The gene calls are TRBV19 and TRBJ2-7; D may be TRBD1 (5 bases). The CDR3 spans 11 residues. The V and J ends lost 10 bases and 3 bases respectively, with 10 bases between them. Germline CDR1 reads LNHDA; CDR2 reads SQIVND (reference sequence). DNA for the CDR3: TGTGCCATCGGACATCACTACGAGCAGTACTTC. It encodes CAIGHHYEQYF.

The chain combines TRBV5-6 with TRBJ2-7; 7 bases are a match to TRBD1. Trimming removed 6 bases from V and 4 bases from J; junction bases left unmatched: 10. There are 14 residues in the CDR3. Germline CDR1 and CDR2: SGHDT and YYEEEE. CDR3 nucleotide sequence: TGTGCCAGCAATTACGACAGGGCGTTTTACGAGCAGTACTTC. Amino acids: CASNYDRAFYEQYF.

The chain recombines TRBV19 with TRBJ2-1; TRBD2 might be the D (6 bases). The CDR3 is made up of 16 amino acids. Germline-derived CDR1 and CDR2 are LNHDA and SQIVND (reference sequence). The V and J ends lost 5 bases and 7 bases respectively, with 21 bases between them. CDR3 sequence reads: CASSLNGLSDGNEQFF. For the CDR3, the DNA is TGTGCCAGTAGTCTCAACGGACTAAGCGATGGGAATGAGCAGTTCTTC.

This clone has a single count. The chain's CDR3 is CASSMREGNTEAFF. CDR3 DNA sequence: TGTGCCAGCAGTATGAGGGAGGGGAACACTGAAGCTTTCTTT. The chain uses TRBV2 and TRBJ1-1; D is uncertain. The CDR3 length is 14 residues. The V end was cut by 5 bases, the J end by 1 base, with 11 bases between. CDR1 is SNHLY, CDR2 FYNNEI, per germline. Full variable domain (outside the CDR3, taken from reference TRBV2 and TRBJ1-1): EPEVTQTPSHQVTQMGQEVILRCVPISNHLYFYWYRQILGQKVEFLVSFYNNEISEKSEIFDDQFSVERPDGSNFTLKIRSTKLEDSAMYFCASSMREGNTEAFFGQGTRLTVV.

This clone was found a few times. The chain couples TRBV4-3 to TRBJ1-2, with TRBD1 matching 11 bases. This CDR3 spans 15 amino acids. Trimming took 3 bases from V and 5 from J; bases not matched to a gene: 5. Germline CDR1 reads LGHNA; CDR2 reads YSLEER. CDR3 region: CASSQGQGVRYGYTF. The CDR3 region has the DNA TGCGCCAGCAGCCAGGGACAGGGGGTGAGATATGGCTACACCTTC.

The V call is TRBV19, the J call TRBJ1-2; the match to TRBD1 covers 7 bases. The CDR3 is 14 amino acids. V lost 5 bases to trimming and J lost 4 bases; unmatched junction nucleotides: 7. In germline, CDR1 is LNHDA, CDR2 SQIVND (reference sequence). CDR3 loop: CASSPDRSVYGYTF. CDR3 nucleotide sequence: TGTGCCAGTAGTCCGGACAGGTCTGTCTATGGCTACACCTTC.

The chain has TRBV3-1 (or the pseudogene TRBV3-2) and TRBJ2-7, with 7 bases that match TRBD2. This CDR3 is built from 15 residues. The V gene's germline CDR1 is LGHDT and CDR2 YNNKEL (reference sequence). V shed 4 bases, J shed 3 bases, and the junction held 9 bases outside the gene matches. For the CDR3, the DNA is TGTGCCAGCAGCCCCCCCTCTAGCGGTGTCTACGAGCAGTACTTC. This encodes CASSPPSSGVYEQYF.

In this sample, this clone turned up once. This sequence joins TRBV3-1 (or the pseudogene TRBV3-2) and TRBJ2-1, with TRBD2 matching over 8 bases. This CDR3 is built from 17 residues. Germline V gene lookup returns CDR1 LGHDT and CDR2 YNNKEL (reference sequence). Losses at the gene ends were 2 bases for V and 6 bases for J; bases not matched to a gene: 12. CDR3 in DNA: TGTGCCAGCAGCCAACGTTCCGGGGCGGGAGGAGGCAATGAGCAGTTCTTC. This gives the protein CASSQRSGAGGGNEQFF.

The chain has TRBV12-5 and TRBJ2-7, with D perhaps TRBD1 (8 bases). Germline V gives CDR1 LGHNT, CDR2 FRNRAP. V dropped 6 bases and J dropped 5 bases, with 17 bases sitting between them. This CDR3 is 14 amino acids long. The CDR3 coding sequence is TGTGCTAGTGGCGGACAGGGAGGGGGAAACGAGCAGTACTTC. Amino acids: CASGGQGGGNEQYF.

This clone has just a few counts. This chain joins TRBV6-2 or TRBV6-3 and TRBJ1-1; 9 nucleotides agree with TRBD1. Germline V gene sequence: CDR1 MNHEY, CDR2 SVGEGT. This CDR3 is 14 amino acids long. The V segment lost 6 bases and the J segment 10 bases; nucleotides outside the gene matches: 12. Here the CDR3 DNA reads TGTGCCAGCAGCTCTGTCCCGGGACAGGGAGGAGCTTTCTTT. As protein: CASSSVPGQGGAFF.

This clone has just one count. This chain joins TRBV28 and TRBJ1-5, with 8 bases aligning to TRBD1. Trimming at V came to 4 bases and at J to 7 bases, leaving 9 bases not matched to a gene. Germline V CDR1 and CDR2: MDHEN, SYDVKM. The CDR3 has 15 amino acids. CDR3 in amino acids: CASSSRTGLIQPQHF. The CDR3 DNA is TGTGCCAGCAGTTCACGGACAGGGTTGATCCAGCCCCAGCATTTT.

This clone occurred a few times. In DNA, the CDR3 is TGTGCCTGGAGACCGACCCTTACTAGGGAAGCCAAAAACATTCAGTACTTC. Translation: CAWRPTLTREAKNIQYF. The gene calls are TRBV30 and TRBJ2-4; a weak D match, TRBD2 (5 bases). Germline CDR1 GTSNPN, CDR2 SVGIG (reference sequence). The CDR3 extends over 17 amino acids. Trimming took 3 bases from V and 0 from J, leaving 18 bases between them.

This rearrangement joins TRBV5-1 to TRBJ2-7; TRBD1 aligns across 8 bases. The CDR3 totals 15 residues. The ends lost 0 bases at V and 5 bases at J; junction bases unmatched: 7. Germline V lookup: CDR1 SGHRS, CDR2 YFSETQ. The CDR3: CASSLVGQGAHEQYF. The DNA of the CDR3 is TGCGCCAGCAGCTTGGTCGGGCAGGGGGCTCACGAGCAGTACTTC.

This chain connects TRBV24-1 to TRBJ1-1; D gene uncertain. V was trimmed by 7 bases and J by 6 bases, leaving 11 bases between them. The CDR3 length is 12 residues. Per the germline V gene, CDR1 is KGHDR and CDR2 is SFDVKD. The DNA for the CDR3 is TGTGCCACCAGCGTAGGAGGCCCTGAAGCTTTCTTT. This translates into CATSVGGPEAFF.

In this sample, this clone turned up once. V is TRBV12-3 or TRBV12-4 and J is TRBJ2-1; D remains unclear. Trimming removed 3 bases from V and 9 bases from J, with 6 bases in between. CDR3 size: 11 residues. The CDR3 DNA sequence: TGTGCCAGCAGTTTGAGTCCTGAGCAGTTCTTC. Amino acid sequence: CASSLSPEQFF.

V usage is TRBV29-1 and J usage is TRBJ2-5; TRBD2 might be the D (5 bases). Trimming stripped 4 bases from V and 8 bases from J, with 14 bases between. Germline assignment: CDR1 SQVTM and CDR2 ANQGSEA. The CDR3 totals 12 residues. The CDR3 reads CSVGEHKGTQYF. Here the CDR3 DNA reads TGCAGCGTTGGGGAGCATAAAGGAACCCAGTACTTC.

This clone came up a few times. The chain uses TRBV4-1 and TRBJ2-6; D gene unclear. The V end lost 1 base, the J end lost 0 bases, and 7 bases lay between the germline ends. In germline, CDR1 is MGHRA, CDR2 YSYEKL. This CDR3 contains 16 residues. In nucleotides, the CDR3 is TGCGCCAGCAGCCAAGTGGGCTTCTCTGGGGCCAACGTCCTGACTTTC. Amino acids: CASSQVGFSGANVLTF.

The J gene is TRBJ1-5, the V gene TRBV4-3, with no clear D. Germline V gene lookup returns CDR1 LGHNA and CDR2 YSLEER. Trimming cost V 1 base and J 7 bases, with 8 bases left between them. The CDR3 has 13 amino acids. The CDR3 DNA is TGCGCCAGCAGCCAAGTCGTGGCACAGCCCCAGCATTTT. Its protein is CASSQVVAQPQHF.

The CDR3 DNA follows: TGTGCCACCAGTACAGGGGTGGAAGAGACCCAGTACTTC. It specifies CATSTGVEETQYF. The gene calls are TRBV24-1 and TRBJ2-5; TRBD1 aligns across 7 bases. The germline CDR1 and CDR2 sequences are KGHDR and SFDVKD. Trimming cost V 6 bases and J 3 bases; bases outside gene matches: 3. The CDR3 totals 13 residues.

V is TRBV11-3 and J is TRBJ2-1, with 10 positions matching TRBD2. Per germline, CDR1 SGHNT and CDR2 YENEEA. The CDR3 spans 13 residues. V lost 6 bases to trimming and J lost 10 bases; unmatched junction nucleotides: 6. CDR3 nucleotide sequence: TGTGCCAGCAGAGCTAGCGGGGGATTAGAGCAGTTCTTC. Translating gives CASRASGGLEQFF.

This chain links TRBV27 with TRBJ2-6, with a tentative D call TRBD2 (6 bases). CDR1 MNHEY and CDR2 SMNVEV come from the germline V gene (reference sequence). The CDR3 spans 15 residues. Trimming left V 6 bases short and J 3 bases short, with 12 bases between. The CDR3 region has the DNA TGTGCCAGCAGCTCTCAGGGAGGTGGGGCCAACGTCCTGACTTTC. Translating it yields CASSSQGGGANVLTF.

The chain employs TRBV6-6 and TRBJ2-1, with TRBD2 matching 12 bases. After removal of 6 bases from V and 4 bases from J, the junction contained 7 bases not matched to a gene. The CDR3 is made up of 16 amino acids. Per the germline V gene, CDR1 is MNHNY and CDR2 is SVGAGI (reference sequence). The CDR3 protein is CASSHLGTSGYNEQFF. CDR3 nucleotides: TGTGCCAGCAGCCATCTTGGGACTAGCGGGTACAATGAGCAGTTCTTC.

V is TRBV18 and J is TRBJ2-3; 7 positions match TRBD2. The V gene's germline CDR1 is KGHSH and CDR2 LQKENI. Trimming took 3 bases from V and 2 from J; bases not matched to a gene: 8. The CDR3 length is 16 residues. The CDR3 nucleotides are TGTGCCAGCTCACCCAGACTAGCATCCCACACAGATACGCAGTATTTT. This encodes CASSPRLASHTDTQYF. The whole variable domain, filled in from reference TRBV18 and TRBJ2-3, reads NAGVMQNPRHLVRRRGQEARLRCSPMKGHSHVYWYRQLPEEGLKFMVYLQKENIIDESGMPKERFSAEFPKEGPSILRIQQVVRGDSAAYFCASSPRLASHTDTQYFGPGTRLTVL.